Detailed here is one TCR beta chain. This specimen comes from a study of blood T cell repertoires in COVID-19. Study background: Acute and convalescent COVID-19 samples came from the United States, Italy and Spain. The cDNA or gDNA used as material had been derived from T cells, B-cell-depleted T cells, or PBMCs.

As processed by the authors: Estimation of nucleated cell counts was performed using reference gene primer amplification. The data were produced by immunoSEQ multiplex PCR, yet TCRdb's version contains in-frame clones alone and is incomplete. V, J and clone size are those of that table, while D and trimming were read from the DNA. The sample shows about 220,000 clones, just over 85% of them seen only once. The origin of this receptor is a woman aged 35 to 49 with acute COVID-19. Material: PBMCs or T cells enriched from blood (not recorded which).

The CDR3 spells CAWSEGDQQPQHF. The CDR3 coding sequence is TGTGCCTGGAGCGAGGGGGATCAGCAGCCCCAGCATTTT. V usage is TRBV30 and J usage is TRBJ1-5; TRBD1 is a possible D gene (6 bases). This CDR3 contains 13 residues. V lost 3 bases and J lost 7, with 13 bases in between. Germline V gene data show CDR1 as GTSNPN and CDR2 as SVGIG (reference sequence).